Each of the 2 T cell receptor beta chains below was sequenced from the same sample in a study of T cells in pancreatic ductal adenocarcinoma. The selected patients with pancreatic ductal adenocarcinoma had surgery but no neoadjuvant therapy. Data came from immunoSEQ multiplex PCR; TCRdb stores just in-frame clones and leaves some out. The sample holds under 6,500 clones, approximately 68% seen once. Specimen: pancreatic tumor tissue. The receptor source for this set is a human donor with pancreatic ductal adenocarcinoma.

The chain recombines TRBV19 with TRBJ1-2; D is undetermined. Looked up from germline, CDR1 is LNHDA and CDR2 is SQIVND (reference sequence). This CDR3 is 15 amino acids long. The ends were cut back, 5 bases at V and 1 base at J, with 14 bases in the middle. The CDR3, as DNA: TGTGCCAGTAGTGCCCGAGGCCCAGTTAACTATGGCTACACCTTC. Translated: CASSARGPVNYGYTF.

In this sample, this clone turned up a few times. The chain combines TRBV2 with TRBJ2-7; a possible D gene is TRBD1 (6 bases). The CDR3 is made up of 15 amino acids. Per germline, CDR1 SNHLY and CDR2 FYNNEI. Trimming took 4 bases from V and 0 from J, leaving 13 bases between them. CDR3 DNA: TGTGCCAGCAGTGTGGACAGTCTGAGCTCCTACGAGCAGTACTTC. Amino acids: CASSVDSLSSYEQYF.